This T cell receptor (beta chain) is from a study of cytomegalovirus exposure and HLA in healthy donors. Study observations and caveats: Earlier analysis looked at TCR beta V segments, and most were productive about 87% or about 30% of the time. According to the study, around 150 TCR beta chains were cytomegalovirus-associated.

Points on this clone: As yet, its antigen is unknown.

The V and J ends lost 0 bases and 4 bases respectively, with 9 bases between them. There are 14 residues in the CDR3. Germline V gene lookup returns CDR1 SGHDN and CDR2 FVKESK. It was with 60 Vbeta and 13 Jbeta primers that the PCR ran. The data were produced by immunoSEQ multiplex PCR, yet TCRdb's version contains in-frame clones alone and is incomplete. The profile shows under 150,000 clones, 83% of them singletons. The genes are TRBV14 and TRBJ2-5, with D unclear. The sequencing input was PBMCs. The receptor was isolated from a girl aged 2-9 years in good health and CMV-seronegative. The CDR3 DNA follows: TGTGCCAGCAGCCAAGATTTGGTCGGAGAGACCCAGTACTTC. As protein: CASSQDLVGETQYF.